Listed below are T cell receptor beta chains from one sample, sequenced in a study of glioma-infiltrating T cells after dendritic cell vaccination. Assay used: immunoSEQ multiplex PCR; TCRdb lists only in-frame clones, some missing. The sample holds under 100,000 clones; 70% to 80% are singletons and the top ten take nearly 6%. This specimen consisted of blood, obtained before dendritic cell vaccination. The receptor source for this set is a human donor with glioblastoma. The CDR3 runs from the conserved cysteine through the conserved F or W. Each record gives: D gene, J gene, clone size, V gene, CDR3 DNA, CDR3 protein. D genes are given only for firm matches. Clone size is stated in some rows and not others, as once, few, many or a class when expanded.

d_call: .
j_call: TRBJ2-7
clone_size: .
v_call: TRBV11-1
cdr3_nt: TGTGCCAGCGGAATACAGGGTCGGGGCGAGCAGTACTTC
cdr3_aa: CASGIQGRGEQYF

d_call: .
j_call: TRBJ1-2
clone_size: .
v_call: TRBV20-1
cdr3_nt: TGCAGTGCTAGCAGCTATGGCTACACCTTC
cdr3_aa: CSASSYGYTF

d_call: TRBD1
j_call: TRBJ2-3
clone_size: .
v_call: TRBV28
cdr3_nt: TGTGCCAGCAGTTTACGAGACAGGGGCACAGATACGCAGTATTTT
cdr3_aa: CASSLRDRGTDTQYF

d_call: .
j_call: TRBJ2-7
clone_size: few
v_call: TRBV5-1
cdr3_nt: TGCGCCAGCAGCTTGGGAGACTTCACTTACGAGCAGTACTTC
cdr3_aa: CASSLGDFTYEQYF

d_call: .
j_call: TRBJ2-7
clone_size: few
v_call: TRBV27
cdr3_nt: TGTGCCAGCAGTTACCAACCGGGACTCCAAGAGTACTTC
cdr3_aa: CASSYQPGLQEYF

d_call: .
j_call: TRBJ2-5
clone_size: .
v_call: TRBV19
cdr3_nt: TGTGCCAGTAGTATTACATCTGGAGAGACCCAGTACTTC
cdr3_aa: CASSITSGETQYF

d_call: TRBD2
j_call: TRBJ2-3
clone_size: few
v_call: TRBV25-1
cdr3_nt: TGTGCCAGCAGACCCAACCCGACTAGCGGGGGGCTCACAGATACGCAGTATTTT
cdr3_aa: CASRPNPTSGGLTDTQYF

d_call: .
j_call: TRBJ2-2
clone_size: few
v_call: TRBV18
cdr3_nt: TGTGCCAGCTCACCATCTGGGGGCGGTAACACCGGGGAGCTGTTTTTT
cdr3_aa: CASSPSGGGNTGELFF

d_call: TRBD2
j_call: TRBJ2-6
clone_size: .
v_call: TRBV30
cdr3_nt: TGTGCCTGGAGTGTTAAGTCGTGGCGGGAGGGATTATCTGGGGCCAACGTCCTGACTTTC
cdr3_aa: CAWSVKSWREGLSGANVLTF

d_call: .
j_call: TRBJ1-2
clone_size: .
v_call: TRBV4-1
cdr3_nt: TGCGCCAGCAGCCAAGTCTTTCTAACGGGGTTTGGCTACACCTTC
cdr3_aa: CASSQVFLTGFGYTF

d_call: .
j_call: TRBJ2-1
clone_size: few
v_call: TRBV7-3
cdr3_nt: TGTGCCAGCAGCGGTAGCGGAAACAATGAGCAGTTCTTC
cdr3_aa: CASSGSGNNEQFF

d_call: TRBD1
j_call: TRBJ1-2
clone_size: .
v_call: TRBV27
cdr3_nt: TGTGCCAGCAGCGCAGACAGGGGGTTTGAAGGGGACTATGGCTACACCTTC
cdr3_aa: CASSADRGFEGDYGYTF

d_call: .
j_call: TRBJ1-3
clone_size: .
v_call: TRBV25-1
cdr3_nt: TGTGCCAGCAGTGAATATAGTCCACCAAACACCATATATTTT
cdr3_aa: CASSEYSPPNTIYF

d_call: .
j_call: TRBJ2-7
clone_size: .
v_call: TRBV6-1
cdr3_nt: TGTGCCACCCTGGCAGCGGTGTACGAGCAGTACTTC
cdr3_aa: CATLAAVYEQYF

d_call: .
j_call: TRBJ2-7
clone_size: .
v_call: TRBV30
cdr3_nt: TGTGCCTGGAGTGTACTCTCCGAGCAGTACTTC
cdr3_aa: CAWSVLSEQYF

d_call: TRBD2
j_call: TRBJ2-7
clone_size: .
v_call: TRBV6-5
cdr3_nt: TGTGCCAGCAGTTCCTACCTAGCGGGGGTTTTCTACGAGCAGTACTTC
cdr3_aa: CASSSYLAGVFYEQYF

d_call: .
j_call: TRBJ1-1
clone_size: few
v_call: TRBV9
cdr3_nt: TGTGCCAGCAGCGTAGAGGGGTACACTGAAGCTTTCTTT
cdr3_aa: CASSVEGYTEAFF

d_call: TRBD2
j_call: TRBJ2-3
clone_size: .
v_call: TRBV7-3
cdr3_nt: TGTGCCAGCAGCTTGGGACTAGCGGGGTCTGGGGATACGCAGTATTTT
cdr3_aa: CASSLGLAGSGDTQYF

d_call: TRBD1
j_call: TRBJ1-5
clone_size: .
v_call: TRBV7-8
cdr3_nt: TGTGCCAGCAGCTTAGGACCTAGGACAGGGGTTTATAGCAATCAGCCCCAGCATTTT
cdr3_aa: CASSLGPRTGVYSNQPQHF

d_call: .
j_call: TRBJ2-5
clone_size: .
v_call: TRBV21-1
cdr3_nt: TGTGCCAGCAGCAAAGGGGGAACAGGGGGTTGGGAGACCCAGTACTTC
cdr3_aa: CASSKGGTGGWETQYF

d_call: TRBD2
j_call: TRBJ2-3
clone_size: .
v_call: TRBV2
cdr3_nt: TGTGCCAGCAGTGGACTAGCCCGCACAGATACGCAGTATTTT
cdr3_aa: CASSGLARTDTQYF

d_call: .
j_call: TRBJ1-1
clone_size: .
v_call: TRBV6-1
cdr3_nt: TGTGCCAGCAGGAAGGACACCCTGGGGGAAGCTTTCTTT
cdr3_aa: CASRKDTLGEAFF

d_call: TRBD1
j_call: TRBJ2-3
clone_size: .
v_call: TRBV19
cdr3_nt: TGTGCCACCCGAGGGACAGGGGGCTCAAAAGGCTACACAGATACGCAGTATTTT
cdr3_aa: CATRGTGGSKGYTDTQYF

d_call: TRBD1
j_call: TRBJ1-2
clone_size: .
v_call: TRBV5-8
cdr3_nt: TGTGCCAGCAGCCAAATAAGGCGACAGGGGGGAAACACCTTC
cdr3_aa: CASSQIRRQGGNTF

d_call: TRBD1
j_call: TRBJ1-4
clone_size: many
v_call: TRBV5-1
cdr3_nt: TGCGCCAGCAGCACGGGGACAGGGCCCAGGGAAAAACTGTTTTTT
cdr3_aa: CASSTGTGPREKLFF

d_call: .
j_call: TRBJ1-5
clone_size: few
v_call: TRBV10-3
cdr3_nt: TGTGCCATCGGGGCGGGATCCGCTCAGCCCCAGCATTTT
cdr3_aa: CAIGAGSAQPQHF

d_call: .
j_call: TRBJ2-5
clone_size: .
v_call: TRBV19
cdr3_nt: TGTGCCAGTAGTATCGGGGGAGAGACCCAGTACTTC
cdr3_aa: CASSIGGETQYF

d_call: .
j_call: TRBJ1-3
clone_size: .
v_call: TRBV19
cdr3_nt: TGTGCCAGTAGTATATCGGGTGATTTCTCTGGAAACACCATATATTTT
cdr3_aa: CASSISGDFSGNTIYF

d_call: TRBD1
j_call: TRBJ1-6
clone_size: .
v_call: TRBV7-2
cdr3_nt: TGTGCCAGCAGCCCTCCGGGACAGGGGCCCTATAATTCACCCCTCCACTTT
cdr3_aa: CASSPPGQGPYNSPLHF

d_call: .
j_call: TRBJ1-3
clone_size: .
v_call: TRBV21-1
cdr3_nt: TGTGCCAGCAGCAAAGTGGGGACACCATTCTCTGGAAACACCATATATTTT
cdr3_aa: CASSKVGTPFSGNTIYF

d_call: TRBD1
j_call: TRBJ1-2
clone_size: .
v_call: TRBV18
cdr3_nt: TGTGCCAGCTCACCACTAACGGCGCCGGGACAGGGTGTCTATGGCTACACCTTC
cdr3_aa: CASSPLTAPGQGVYGYTF

d_call: TRBD1
j_call: TRBJ1-3
clone_size: .
v_call: TRBV7-6
cdr3_nt: TGTGCCAGCAGCCGCAACGTCGGGACAGGCTCTGGAAACACCATATATTTT
cdr3_aa: CASSRNVGTGSGNTIYF

d_call: TRBD2
j_call: TRBJ2-1
clone_size: .
v_call: TRBV29-1
cdr3_nt: TGCAGCGCCGCCCCCACTACTAGCGGGGGGGCGGGTGAGCAGTTCTTC
cdr3_aa: CSAAPTTSGGAGEQFF

d_call: .
j_call: TRBJ1-5
clone_size: .
v_call: TRBV21-1
cdr3_nt: TGTGCCAGCATCGGATGGACAGGGTGGACCGGACACAATCAGCCCCAGCATTTT
cdr3_aa: CASIGWTGWTGHNQPQHF

d_call: .
j_call: TRBJ1-3
clone_size: .
v_call: TRBV21-1
cdr3_nt: TGTGCCAGCAGGGACCGGACAGGGAACACCATATATTTT
cdr3_aa: CASRDRTGNTIYF

d_call: TRBD1
j_call: TRBJ2-5
clone_size: .
v_call: TRBV6-5
cdr3_nt: TGTGCCAGCAGCACGACAGGGTACCAAGAGACCCAGTACTTC
cdr3_aa: CASSTTGYQETQYF

d_call: TRBD1
j_call: TRBJ2-7
clone_size: .
v_call: TRBV27
cdr3_nt: TGTGCCAGCAGTTCGAGGGGGCCGTACGAGCAGTACTTC
cdr3_aa: CASSSRGPYEQYF

d_call: TRBD1
j_call: TRBJ2-7
clone_size: .
v_call: TRBV10-3
cdr3_nt: TGTGCCATAACGGCTGGACAGGGAATAAGCGAGCAGTACTTC
cdr3_aa: CAITAGQGISEQYF

d_call: .
j_call: TRBJ1-2
clone_size: .
v_call: TRBV5-1
cdr3_nt: TGCGCCAGCAGCTTAGACACCTATGGCTACACCTTC
cdr3_aa: CASSLDTYGYTF

d_call: .
j_call: TRBJ2-1
clone_size: .
v_call: TRBV6-6
cdr3_nt: TGTGCCAGCAGTTACTTGTGGACAGAAACCGAGCAGTTCTTC
cdr3_aa: CASSYLWTETEQFF

d_call: .
j_call: TRBJ2-1
clone_size: .
v_call: TRBV5-4
cdr3_nt: TGTGCCAGCAGCTTAAGTAGCAATGAGCAGTTCTTC
cdr3_aa: CASSLSSNEQFF